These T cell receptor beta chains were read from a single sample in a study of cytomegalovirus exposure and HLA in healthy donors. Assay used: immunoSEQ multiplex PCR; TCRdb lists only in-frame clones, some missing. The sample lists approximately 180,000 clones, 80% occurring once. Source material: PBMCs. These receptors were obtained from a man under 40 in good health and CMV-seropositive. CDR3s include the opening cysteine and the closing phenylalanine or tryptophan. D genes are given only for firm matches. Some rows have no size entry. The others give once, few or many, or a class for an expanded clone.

CDR3nt: TGTGCCAGCAGCCCAGGGGCGCCGGGGGAGACCCAGTACTTC
CDR3aa: CASSPGAPGETQYF
abundance: NA
j_gene: TRBJ2-5
v_gene: TRBV7-9
d_gene: NA

CDR3nt: TGTGCCAGCAGCGTAGCTGACCGGCGGTACACAGATACGCAGTATTTT
CDR3aa: CASSVADRRYTDTQYF
abundance: NA
j_gene: TRBJ2-3
v_gene: TRBV9
d_gene: NA

CDR3nt: TGTGCCAGCAGCTCAACAGGGTCTGGGGCCAACGTCCTGACTTTC
CDR3aa: CASSSTGSGANVLTF
abundance: NA
j_gene: TRBJ2-6
v_gene: TRBV7-2
d_gene: NA

CDR3nt: TGTGCCAGCTCACCAACAATCGGGGGAACGGACGAGCAGTACTTC
CDR3aa: CASSPTIGGTDEQYF
abundance: NA
j_gene: TRBJ2-7
v_gene: TRBV18
d_gene: NA

CDR3nt: TGTGCCAGCACTGAGGGGGCGTGGGGGGCCAACGTCCTGACTTTC
CDR3aa: CASTEGAWGANVLTF
abundance: NA
j_gene: TRBJ2-6
v_gene: TRBV27
d_gene: TRBD1

CDR3nt: TGCGCCAGCAGCCAAGATCGCGGCCAGGGCAATTCACCCCTCCACTTT
CDR3aa: CASSQDRGQGNSPLHF
abundance: NA
j_gene: TRBJ1-6
v_gene: TRBV4-1
d_gene: NA

CDR3nt: TGTGCCAGCAGCCCGGACACGGAAGAGACCGGGGAGCTGTTTTTT
CDR3aa: CASSPDTEETGELFF
abundance: once
j_gene: TRBJ2-2
v_gene: TRBV27
d_gene: NA

CDR3nt: TGCAGCGTCGTACTAGCGGGGGGCGGCTATACGCAGTATTTT
CDR3aa: CSVVLAGGGYTQYF
abundance: NA
j_gene: TRBJ2-3
v_gene: TRBV29-1
d_gene: TRBD2

CDR3nt: TGTGCCAGTAGTTCATTTTCTACTAGTACTTCAAACGAGCAGTACTTC
CDR3aa: CASSSFSTSTSNEQYF
abundance: once
j_gene: TRBJ2-7
v_gene: TRBV19
d_gene: NA

CDR3nt: TGTGCCAGCAGTTACTCTGCGGGACAGGGGATTTACGAGCAGTACTTC
CDR3aa: CASSYSAGQGIYEQYF
abundance: NA
j_gene: TRBJ2-7
v_gene: TRBV6-5
d_gene: TRBD1

CDR3nt: TGTGCCAGCAGCTATTCTAGCGGGGTTGATTTTATGGTGTTTTTT
CDR3aa: CASSYSSGVDFMVFF
abundance: NA
j_gene: TRBJ2-2
v_gene: TRBV7-2
d_gene: TRBD2

CDR3nt: TGTGCCAGCAGTTACGGGGCGGCAGGGGGCCTTGAGCAGTTCTTC
CDR3aa: CASSYGAAGGLEQFF
abundance: NA
j_gene: TRBJ2-1
v_gene: TRBV6-5
d_gene: TRBD1

CDR3nt: TGTGCCAGTAGTACCCCACACAGGGGTTGGTATGAGCAGTTCTTC
CDR3aa: CASSTPHRGWYEQFF
abundance: NA
j_gene: TRBJ2-1
v_gene: TRBV19
d_gene: TRBD1

CDR3nt: TGTGCCAGTTATGGAGGGACCTATAATTCACCCCTCCACTTT
CDR3aa: CASYGGTYNSPLHF
abundance: NA
j_gene: TRBJ1-6
v_gene: TRBV19
d_gene: NA

CDR3nt: TGTGCCAGCAGTGAAGCTAGCGGGGAGCAGTTCTTC
CDR3aa: CASSEASGEQFF
abundance: NA
j_gene: TRBJ2-1
v_gene: TRBV6-5
d_gene: TRBD2

CDR3nt: TGCGCCAGCAGCATTCAGGGGCAGAAGAACACTGAAGCTTTCTTT
CDR3aa: CASSIQGQKNTEAFF
abundance: NA
j_gene: TRBJ1-1
v_gene: TRBV5-1
d_gene: NA

CDR3nt: TGTGCCAGCAGCTCTTTCCCAGTGAACACCGGGGAGCTGTTTTTT
CDR3aa: CASSSFPVNTGELFF
abundance: NA
j_gene: TRBJ2-2
v_gene: TRBV7-9
d_gene: NA

CDR3nt: TGTGCCATCAGCATGACCCACGGGGAGGACAATGAGCAGTTCTTC
CDR3aa: CAISMTHGEDNEQFF
abundance: NA
j_gene: TRBJ2-1
v_gene: TRBV10-3
d_gene: NA

CDR3nt: TGTGCCAGTAGTATAACGGAGACAGGGCGTCACTATGGCTACACCTTC
CDR3aa: CASSITETGRHYGYTF
abundance: few
j_gene: TRBJ1-2
v_gene: TRBV19
d_gene: TRBD1

CDR3nt: TGTGCCAGCTCGCCGGGACAGGATTACAATGAGCAGTTCTTC
CDR3aa: CASSPGQDYNEQFF
abundance: few
j_gene: TRBJ2-1
v_gene: TRBV6-1
d_gene: TRBD1

CDR3nt: TGTGCCAGCAGCAACGGACTAGCCGAAAGCACAGATACGCAGTATTTT
CDR3aa: CASSNGLAESTDTQYF
abundance: NA
j_gene: TRBJ2-3
v_gene: TRBV13
d_gene: TRBD2

CDR3nt: TGTGCCAGCAGCGTAGGGGGGCGTAATGAAAAACTGTTTTTT
CDR3aa: CASSVGGRNEKLFF
abundance: NA
j_gene: TRBJ1-4
v_gene: TRBV9
d_gene: NA

CDR3nt: TGTGCCAGCAGCGTAGTGGCGGCGAACACTGAAGCTTTCTTT
CDR3aa: CASSVVAANTEAFF
abundance: few
j_gene: TRBJ1-1
v_gene: TRBV9
d_gene: NA

CDR3nt: TGTGCCATCAGTGGAGGGGGGGGACTCCATCAAGAGACCCAGTACTTC
CDR3aa: CAISGGGGLHQETQYF
abundance: NA
j_gene: TRBJ2-5
v_gene: TRBV10-3
d_gene: NA

CDR3nt: TGTGCCAGCAGGTCGGTTTGGGGGGATGGAGATACGCAGTATTTT
CDR3aa: CASRSVWGDGDTQYF
abundance: NA
j_gene: TRBJ2-3
v_gene: TRBV2
d_gene: NA

CDR3nt: TGTGCCAGCAGCTTCACAGATAACACCGGGGAGCTGTTTTTT
CDR3aa: CASSFTDNTGELFF
abundance: NA
j_gene: TRBJ2-2
v_gene: TRBV11-2
d_gene: NA

CDR3nt: TGTGCCTGGAGTGTACGCCGTCGCTACTCTGGAAACACCATATATTTT
CDR3aa: CAWSVRRRYSGNTIYF
abundance: NA
j_gene: TRBJ1-3
v_gene: TRBV30
d_gene: NA

CDR3nt: TGCGCCAGCAGCCTATGGACAGATACGCAGTATTTT
CDR3aa: CASSLWTDTQYF
abundance: NA
j_gene: TRBJ2-3
v_gene: TRBV5-1
d_gene: NA

CDR3nt: TGTGCCAGCAGTTCCGGTGGCGGGAGCTCCTACAATGAGCAGTTCTTC
CDR3aa: CASSSGGGSSYNEQFF
abundance: NA
j_gene: TRBJ2-1
v_gene: TRBV6-5
d_gene: TRBD2

CDR3nt: TGTGCCAGCAGCCCCGGGACAAGAACTAGCTACACCTTC
CDR3aa: CASSPGTRTSYTF
abundance: NA
j_gene: TRBJ1-2
v_gene: TRBV14
d_gene: NA

CDR3nt: TGCGCCAGCAGTCCGGACAGGGATCCCTACGAGCAGTACTTC
CDR3aa: CASSPDRDPYEQYF
abundance: once
j_gene: TRBJ2-7
v_gene: TRBV4-1
d_gene: TRBD1

CDR3nt: TGTGCCAGCAGCTTGGGCTCCGGGACAGCGAACACCGGGGAGCTGTTTTTT
CDR3aa: CASSLGSGTANTGELFF
abundance: NA
j_gene: TRBJ2-2
v_gene: TRBV11-3
d_gene: TRBD1

CDR3nt: TGCGCCAGCAGCGTGACAGGGGATGTTGGCACAGATACGCAGTATTTT
CDR3aa: CASSVTGDVGTDTQYF
abundance: NA
j_gene: TRBJ2-3
v_gene: TRBV5-1
d_gene: TRBD1

CDR3nt: TGCGCCAGCAGTCAATCGAGTGTTTCCGACATGGGCTATGGCTACACCTTC
CDR3aa: CASSQSSVSDMGYGYTF
abundance: few
j_gene: TRBJ1-2
v_gene: TRBV23-1
d_gene: NA

CDR3nt: TGCGCCAGCGGAGCCCTCTCCTACAATGAGCAGTTCTTC
CDR3aa: CASGALSYNEQFF
abundance: NA
j_gene: TRBJ2-1
v_gene: TRBV10-2
d_gene: NA

CDR3nt: TGCGCCAGCAGCTTGACGGGACACTCCTCTGACACCATATATTTT
CDR3aa: CASSLTGHSSDTIYF
abundance: NA
j_gene: TRBJ1-3
v_gene: TRBV5-1
d_gene: NA

CDR3nt: TGTGCCAGTAGTCCCCGGAGGGACTTGAGCTCCTACGAGCAGTACTTC
CDR3aa: CASSPRRDLSSYEQYF
abundance: NA
j_gene: TRBJ2-7
v_gene: TRBV19
d_gene: NA

CDR3nt: TGTGCCAGCAGCGCAATGACAGGGGCTAATGAAAAACTGTTTTTT
CDR3aa: CASSAMTGANEKLFF
abundance: NA
j_gene: TRBJ1-4
v_gene: TRBV9
d_gene: TRBD1

CDR3nt: TGTGCCAGCAGCATAGCTGGAAACACCATATATTTT
CDR3aa: CASSIAGNTIYF
abundance: NA
j_gene: TRBJ1-3
v_gene: TRBV14
d_gene: NA

CDR3nt: TGTGCCAGCAGTTTTTACAGCTTATCTGGAAACACCATATATTTT
CDR3aa: CASSFYSLSGNTIYF
abundance: NA
j_gene: TRBJ1-3
v_gene: TRBV28
d_gene: NA

CDR3nt: TGTGCCAGCAGCCAGGGACAGGGGAACACTGAAGCTTTCTTT
CDR3aa: CASSQGQGNTEAFF
abundance: NA
j_gene: TRBJ1-1
v_gene: TRBV9
d_gene: TRBD1

CDR3nt: TGTGCCAGCAGCTTCCAGGGGGCGCGAGAAGAAAAACTGTTTTTT
CDR3aa: CASSFQGAREEKLFF
abundance: once
j_gene: TRBJ1-4
v_gene: TRBV11-2
d_gene: TRBD1

CDR3nt: TGTGCCAGCAGCATGTTCCGGGACAGCGGAAACACCATATATTTT
CDR3aa: CASSMFRDSGNTIYF
abundance: NA
j_gene: TRBJ1-3
v_gene: TRBV27
d_gene: TRBD1

CDR3nt: TGTGCCTGGAGTAAACAGGGGGAGGTCAATGAGCAGTTCTTC
CDR3aa: CAWSKQGEVNEQFF
abundance: NA
j_gene: TRBJ2-1
v_gene: TRBV30
d_gene: TRBD1

CDR3nt: TGCAGCGTTGAAGGCTCAAGAGGGGCTAGCGGGACGTACAATGAGCAGTTCTTC
CDR3aa: CSVEGSRGASGTYNEQFF
abundance: NA
j_gene: TRBJ2-1
v_gene: TRBV29-1
d_gene: TRBD2

CDR3nt: TGTGCCAGCAGGGTGACAGGGGGAGGCTCCTATGGCTACACCTTC
CDR3aa: CASRVTGGGSYGYTF
abundance: NA
j_gene: TRBJ1-2
v_gene: TRBV6-1
d_gene: TRBD1

CDR3nt: TGCAGCGTTGAAGGGGGCAGGGATTTGGGTGGCTACACCTTC
CDR3aa: CSVEGGRDLGGYTF
abundance: NA
j_gene: TRBJ1-2
v_gene: TRBV29-1
d_gene: NA

CDR3nt: TGCGCCAGCAGCCAAGGAAGCCTACCGGGAGACACCGGGGAGCTGTTTTTT
CDR3aa: CASSQGSLPGDTGELFF
abundance: NA
j_gene: TRBJ2-2
v_gene: TRBV4-3
d_gene: NA

CDR3nt: TGTGCCAGCAGTTACCGGGGGGCCAACGAGCAGTACTTC
CDR3aa: CASSYRGANEQYF
abundance: few
j_gene: TRBJ2-7
v_gene: TRBV6-5
d_gene: NA

CDR3nt: TGTGCCAGCACGGACAGTCCTAATGAAAAACTGTTTTTT
CDR3aa: CASTDSPNEKLFF
abundance: few
j_gene: TRBJ1-4
v_gene: TRBV7-6
d_gene: NA

CDR3nt: TGTGCCAGCAGCTCGCTACAGGGGACGAACACTGAAGCTTTCTTT
CDR3aa: CASSSLQGTNTEAFF
abundance: NA
j_gene: TRBJ1-1
v_gene: TRBV5-4
d_gene: TRBD1

CDR3nt: TGTGCCAGCAGCCGGGGACAGGGAGAGTCCGACGAGCAGTACTTC
CDR3aa: CASSRGQGESDEQYF
abundance: few
j_gene: TRBJ2-7
v_gene: TRBV7-9
d_gene: TRBD1

CDR3nt: TGTGCCAGCAGCTCGGCCCCCAGGTTGGGGGAGCTGTTTTTT
CDR3aa: CASSSAPRLGELFF
abundance: NA
j_gene: TRBJ2-2
v_gene: TRBV11-2
d_gene: NA

CDR3nt: TGCGCCAGCAGCGCGGGAGGGGAGACCCAGTACTTC
CDR3aa: CASSAGGETQYF
abundance: NA
j_gene: TRBJ2-5
v_gene: TRBV5-1
d_gene: TRBD2

CDR3nt: TGTGCCAGCAGCCCCCGGGACAGGACGATTTATAGCAATCAGCCCCAGCATTTT
CDR3aa: CASSPRDRTIYSNQPQHF
abundance: NA
j_gene: TRBJ1-5
v_gene: TRBV5-4
d_gene: TRBD1